This T cell receptor (beta chain) is from a study of T-cell memory formation after mild COVID-19 (dated by TCRdb to the early 2020s). About the study as a whole: TCR sequence clusters from the two donors were found to be largely donor specific. In a couple of donors, T-cell clones that expanded and contracted after mild COVID-19 were followed by sequencing TCRalpha and TCRbeta repertoires longitudinally. The cohort comprised two young, previously healthy adult volunteers, one female and one male. The paper's findings and limits, for the study overall: Only a couple of mild cases were covered in the study, and larger cohorts including severe cases with pre-infection samples were considered necessary. Clones contracting from day 15 to 85 had balanced CD4/CD8 phenotypes, while a second wave expanding from day 15 to 37 was biased towards CD4+. Some responding clones were found in pre-infection memory, which suggests that pre-existing cross-reactive memory T cells took part in the SARS-CoV-2 response. Whether the second-wave clones peaking on day 37 were SARS-CoV-2 specific was not confirmed. Contracting CD4+ clones were found mainly in CM and EM memory subsets, while CD8+ clones were enriched in EMRA.

From the germline V gene, CDR1 is SGHRS and CDR2 is YFSETQ. V and J lose 2 bases and 5 bases, and a span of 11 bases separates them. The CDR3 goes from the cysteine to the phenylalanine over 14 residues. Left in the record is the CDR3 DNA by itself, 42 bases read in frame from the first base. The sequencer was an Illumina NovaSeq 6000. cDNA libraries for TCRalpha and TCRbeta were prepared by 5'RACE using constant-segment primers, with sample barcodes and unique molecular identifiers added. RNA was extracted from every sample with Trizol reagent. The libraries were amplified in two PCR steps, and the second step added a second sample barcode and Illumina TruSeq adapters. Libraries were sequenced on an Illumina NovaSeq with 2 x 150 bp paired-end reads. In the original analysis: Demultiplexing of reads and collapsing into UMI-guided consensus sequences were performed with migec v1.2.7. With mixcr v2.1.11, UMI consensuses were aligned to TRA and TRB V and J templates and assembled into clonotypes. A clonotype was counted as expanded or contracted only if both edgeR and NoisET called the change significant, with noise models trained on biological replicates. edgeR calls used a false discovery rate-adjusted p below 0.01 and a log2 fold-change threshold of 1. As an exploratory analysis of dynamics, max-normalized trajectories of the 1000 most abundant clonotypes were examined by PCA with hierarchical clustering. Each responding clone was given a CD4 or CD8 phenotype based on the CD4+ and CD8+ repertoires, which had been sequenced separately. TCRdb reprocessed the public reads (quality trimming at Q25 with fastp, clone calling with MiXCR) and kept in-frame beta chains. Each entry is one CDR3 protein sequence, shown with its most common DNA and genes. The V and J calls come from TCRdb's annotation, not from the publication. This sample has 300,000 to 350,000 distinct CDR3 sequences in its table, and approximately 20% of those were observed once. The ten largest account for around a fifth of the sample.

The sample holds a few counts of this clonotype. Its antigen has not been determined. The sample holds no much larger clone one base away, and base qualities are not on file. Ficoll-Paque density gradient centrifugation was used to isolate PBMCs. The V and J genes are TRBV5-1 and TRBJ2-1, with TRBD1 as a weak D call on 6 bases. The material sequenced was PBMCs or a T cell subset sorted from them (not recorded which). The TCR originated in a man in his late teens or twenties who had mild COVID-19 (a few samples of this study predate the infection). The sample titles of this study are shuffled in the database, so cell type and time point are left out; the donor was told from shared clones. The nucleotides are TGCGCCAGCAGCTTTTGGACAGCCGACAATGAGCAGTTCTTC. Its protein is CASSFWTADNEQFF.